These 3 T cell receptor beta chains were sequenced from one sample in a study of blood T cell repertoires in COVID-19. Clones were sequenced by immunoSEQ multiplex PCR, and TCRdb holds only the in-frame ones, with some missing. The sample contains approximately 200,000 clones, roughly 84% of which appear only once. The sample taken for sequencing was peripheral blood. The receptor set was obtained from a man in his forties with active or convalescent COVID-19.

This chain links TRBV10-2 with TRBJ1-2; D is perhaps TRBD1 (5 bases). The ends were cut back, 3 bases at V and 4 bases at J, with 9 bases in the middle. The CDR3 is made up of 13 amino acids. Germline CDR1 and CDR2: WSHSY and SAAADI. CDR3 DNA: TGCGCCAGCAGTGAAGGGGTGGCCTATGGCTACACCTTC. The encoded protein is CASSEGVAYGYTF.

This sequence joins TRBV5-1 and TRBJ1-2, with 8 bases that match TRBD1. V lost 4 bases to trimming and J lost 3 bases; unmatched junction nucleotides: 5. The CDR3 has 14 amino acids. Germline assignment: CDR1 SGHRS and CDR2 YFSETQ. CDR3 loop: CASSTGQGYYGYTF. As DNA, the CDR3 is TGCGCCAGCAGCACAGGACAGGGTTACTATGGCTACACCTTC.

This clone ranks as medium-sized. This rearrangement joins TRBV18 to TRBJ2-3; D is possibly TRBD2 (5 bases). V lost 10 bases and J 1 base, leaving 18 bases between the germline ends. The CDR3 spans 15 residues. Per the germline V gene, CDR1 is KGHSH and CDR2 is LQKENI. The CDR3 sequence is CATRGRSAGTDTQYF. CDR3 nucleotides: TGTGCCACCAGAGGGCGATCGGCGGGCACAGATACGCAGTATTTT.